This record concerns one TCR beta chain sequence. The sample is drawn from a study of T cell responses to AZD1222 COVID-19 vaccine. This table comes from immunoSEQ multiplex PCR, and its TCRdb copy is limited to in-frame clones, with some not included. The table has 55,000 to 65,000 clones, 70% to 90% seen once; the top ten hold about 16%. The V and J ends lost 5 bases and 8 bases respectively, with 22 bases between them. The germline gives CDR1 SGHKS, CDR2 YYEKEE (reference sequence). The CDR3 runs to 16 residues. The sample consisted of peripheral blood, taken on day 0 of AZD1222 vaccination. The chain recombines TRBV5-5 with TRBJ2-2, with D tentatively TRBD1 or TRBD2 (5 bases each). This receptor was taken from an adult in good health. CDR3 DNA: TGTGCCAGCAGTACCTTAGGGACGGGTGAGACAGGGGAGCTGTTTTTT. Its translation is CASSTLGTGETGELFF.